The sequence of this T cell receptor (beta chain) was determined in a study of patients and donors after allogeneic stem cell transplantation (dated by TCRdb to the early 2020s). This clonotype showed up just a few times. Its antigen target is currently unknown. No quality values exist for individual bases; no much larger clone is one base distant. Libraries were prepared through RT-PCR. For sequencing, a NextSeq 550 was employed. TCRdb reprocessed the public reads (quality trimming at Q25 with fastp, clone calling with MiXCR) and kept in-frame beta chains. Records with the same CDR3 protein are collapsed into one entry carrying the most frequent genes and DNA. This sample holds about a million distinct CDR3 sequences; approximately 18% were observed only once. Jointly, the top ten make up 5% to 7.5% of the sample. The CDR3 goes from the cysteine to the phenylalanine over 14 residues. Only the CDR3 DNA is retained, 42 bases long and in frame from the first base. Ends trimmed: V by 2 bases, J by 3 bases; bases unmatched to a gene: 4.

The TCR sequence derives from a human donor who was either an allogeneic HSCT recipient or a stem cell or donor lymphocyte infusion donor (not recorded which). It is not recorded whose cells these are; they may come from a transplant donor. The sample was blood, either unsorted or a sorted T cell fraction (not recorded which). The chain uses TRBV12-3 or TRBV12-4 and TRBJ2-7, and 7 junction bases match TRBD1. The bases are TGTGCCAGCAGTTTAAACAGGGGACGCTACGAGCAGTACTTC. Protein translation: CASSLNRGRYEQYF.